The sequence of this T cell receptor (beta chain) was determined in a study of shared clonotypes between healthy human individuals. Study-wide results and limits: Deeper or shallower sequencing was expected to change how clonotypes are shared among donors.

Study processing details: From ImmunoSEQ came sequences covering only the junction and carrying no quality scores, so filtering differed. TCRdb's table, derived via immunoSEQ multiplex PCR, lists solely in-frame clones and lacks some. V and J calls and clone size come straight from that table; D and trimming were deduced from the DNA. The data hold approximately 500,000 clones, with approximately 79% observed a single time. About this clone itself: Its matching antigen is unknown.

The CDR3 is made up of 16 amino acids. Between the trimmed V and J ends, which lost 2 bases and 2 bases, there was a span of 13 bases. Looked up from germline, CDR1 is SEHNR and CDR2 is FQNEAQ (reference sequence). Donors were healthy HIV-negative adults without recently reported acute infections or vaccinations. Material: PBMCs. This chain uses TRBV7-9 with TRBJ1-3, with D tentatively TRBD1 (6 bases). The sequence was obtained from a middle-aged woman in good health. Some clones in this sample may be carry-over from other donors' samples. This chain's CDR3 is CASSLKGDKPGNTIYF. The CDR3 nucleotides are TGTGCCAGCAGCTTAAAAGGGGACAAGCCTGGAAACACCATATATTTT.